These 25 T cell receptor beta chains share one sample of origin, sequenced in a study of cytomegalovirus exposure and HLA in healthy donors. PCR amplification relied on 60 Vbeta primers (plus 13 Jbeta primers). Some clones are missing from TCRdb's copy, which holds only in-frame ones; the method was immunoSEQ multiplex PCR. The repertoire holds 110,000 to 150,000 clones, 84% seen once, with more than 2% in the top ten. Sequenced input: PBMCs. These receptors were taken from a boy aged 2 to 10 in good health and CMV-seronegative.

The V call is TRBV11-3, the J call TRBJ2-5, with D possibly TRBD1 on 6 matching bases. The CDR3 runs to 17 residues. V lost 2 bases, J lost 0 bases, and 16 bases lay in between. Germline values: CDR1 SGHNT, CDR2 YENEEA. This chain's CDR3 is CASSLPLGGQYQETQYF. The CDR3 DNA reads as TGTGCCAGCAGCTTACCTTTGGGCGGACAGTACCAAGAGACCCAGTACTTC.

This chain uses TRBV7-9 with TRBJ2-2; 11 bases map to TRBD1. Trimming removed 5 bases from V and 6 bases from J; junction bases left unmatched: 5. The CDR3 has 15 residues. Germline CDR1 SEHNR, CDR2 FQNEAQ (reference sequence). The CDR3 region is CASSDGQGASGELFF. The CDR3 coding sequence is TGTGCCAGCAGCGATGGACAGGGGGCCTCCGGGGAGCTGTTTTTT. Filled out from reference TRBV7-9 and TRBJ2-2, the complete variable domain reads DTGVSQNPRHKITKRGQNVTFRCDPISEHNRLYWYRQTLGQGPEFLTYFQNEAQLEKSRLLSDRFSAERPKGSFSTLEIQRTEQGDSAMYLCASSDGQGASGELFFGEGSRLTVL.

This chain links TRBV5-6 with TRBJ1-1, with 7 bases that match TRBD1. The V segment lost 1 base and the J segment 0 bases; nucleotides outside the gene matches: 6. Germline assignment: CDR1 SGHDT and CDR2 YYEEEE. The CDR3 sequence is 16 residues long. The CDR3 here is CASSLIGGRMNTEAFF. CDR3 DNA: TGTGCCAGCAGCTTGATAGGGGGCAGGATGAACACTGAAGCTTTCTTT. Full variable domain (outside the CDR3, taken from reference TRBV5-6 and TRBJ1-1): DAGVTQSPTHLIKTRGQQVTLRCSPKSGHDTVSWYQQALGQGPQFIFQYYEEEERQRGNFPDRFSGHQFPNYSSELNVNALLLGDSALYLCASSLIGGRMNTEAFFGQGTRLTVV.

The genes are TRBV6-1 and TRBJ1-5; no clear D gene. The CDR3 extends over 15 amino acids. The germline V gene has CDR1 MNHNS and CDR2 SASEGT. The ends were cut back, 0 bases at V and 7 bases at J, with 13 bases in the middle. The CDR3 spells CASSEAGWEEQPQHF. In nucleotides, the CDR3 is TGTGCCAGCAGTGAAGCCGGGTGGGAGGAGCAGCCCCAGCATTTT.

The J gene is TRBJ2-5, the V gene TRBV18; 9 nucleotides agree with TRBD1. The CDR3 sequence is 15 residues long. Germline CDR1 and CDR2: KGHSH and LQKENI. Trimming removed 4 bases from V and 1 base from J; junction bases left unmatched: 4. As DNA, the CDR3 is TGTGCCAGCTCACTAGGGACAGGGATCCAAGAGACCCAGTACTTC. Amino acid sequence: CASSLGTGIQETQYF.

The chain has TRBV28 and TRBJ1-2; D might be TRBD1 (5 bases). Germline loops: CDR1 MDHEN, CDR2 SYDVKM. V was trimmed by 7 bases and J by 8 bases, leaving 14 bases between them. This CDR3 has 12 residues. The CDR3 reads CASTAGTFGYTF. In DNA form, the CDR3 reads TGTGCCAGCACCGCGGGGACTTTCGGCTACACCTTC.

The V and J genes are TRBV19 and TRBJ2-5; the D gene is possibly TRBD1 (5 bases). Germline assignment: CDR1 LNHDA and CDR2 SQIVND (reference sequence). Trimming shortened V by 5 bases and J by 6 bases, and 16 bases separated the two germline ends. This CDR3 contains 14 residues. CDR3 sequence: CASSGAARMKTQYF. The CDR3 DNA reads TGTGCCAGTAGTGGGGCAGCCCGTATGAAGACCCAGTACTTC.

The sample holds a few counts of this clone. The J gene is TRBJ2-7, the V gene TRBV12-1; the table's D gene call, TRBD1, was not cross checked with the DNA. TRBV12-1 is deemed a pseudogene. CDR3 size: 12 residues. CDR3 in DNA: TGTGCCAGCAGCTTTGACACCTACGAGCAGTACTTC. Translated: CASSFDTYEQYF.

Note on this clone: The junction and the germline gene differ at one end; a read error may be behind it. The CDR3 DNA reads as TGTGCCTGGTCCGTTGGGGACAGGCAAATCTTT. Protein: CAWSVGDRQIF. V gene TRBV30 combines with J gene TRBJ1-1, with TRBD1 identical over 8 bases. Germline V gene sequence: CDR1 GTSNPN, CDR2 SVGIG (reference sequence). The CDR3 covers 11 residues.

The rearrangement joins TRBV10-3 to TRBJ2-7, with 8 bases matching TRBD1. The germline CDR1 and CDR2 sequences are ENHRY and SYGVKD. Trimming at V came to 8 bases and at J to 1 base, leaving 4 bases not matched to a gene. The CDR3 is 13 residues long. CDR3 in DNA: TGTGCCATCTGGGGACAGGAGTCCTACGAGCAGTACTTC. It codes for CAIWGQESYEQYF.

The chain employs TRBV6-6 and TRBJ2-7; D possibly corresponds to TRBD2 (5 bases). CDR1 is MNHNY, CDR2 SVGAGI, per germline (reference sequence). V was pared by 7 bases and J by 2 bases, with 18 bases between. The CDR3 totals 15 residues. Here the CDR3 DNA reads TGTGCCAGCAAACGCCAGGCTAGCCTCACCTACGAGCAGTACTTC. This translates into CASKRQASLTYEQYF.

The genes are TRBV6-5 and TRBJ1-2; 9 bases fit TRBD1. Germline assignment: CDR1 MNHEY and CDR2 SVGAGI. Trimming took 5 bases from V and 5 from J; bases not matched to a gene: 6. This CDR3 comprises 14 residues. The DNA of the CDR3 is TGTGCCAGCAGTCCCGGGACAGGGCTGTATGGCTACACCTTC. Translated: CASSPGTGLYGYTF.

The chain links TRBV5-5 to TRBJ2-7; the D gene is possibly TRBD1 (5 bases). Germline V gene lookup returns CDR1 SGHKS and CDR2 YYEKEE (reference sequence). The CDR3 covers 13 residues. V lost 5 bases and J 6 bases, leaving 15 bases between the germline ends. The DNA for the CDR3 is TGTGCCAGCAGTCGCCAAGGGGTGGGCGAGCAGTACTTC. As protein: CASSRQGVGEQYF.

The chain recombines TRBV14 with TRBJ2-1; 7 nucleotides match TRBD2. CDR1 is SGHDN and CDR2 is FVKESK in the germline V gene. The CDR3 has 15 amino acids. The V segment lost 6 bases and the J segment 7 bases; nucleotides outside the gene matches: 12. CDR3 nucleotide sequence: TGTGCCAGCAGACAAACGTCCGGGAGGAGTAATGAGCAGTTCTTC. Amino acid sequence: CASRQTSGRSNEQFF.

This chain links TRBV7-3 with TRBJ1-1; D may be TRBD1 (6 bases). Trimming shortened V by 0 bases and J by 0 bases, and 14 bases separated the two germline ends. CDR3 length equals 17 residues. The germline V gene encodes CDR1 SGHTA and CDR2 FQGTGA. The CDR3 spells CASSLTGQILMNTEAFF. Here the CDR3 DNA reads TGTGCCAGCAGCTTAACAGGACAGATCCTCATGAACACTGAAGCTTTCTTT. The variable domain in full, completed from reference TRBV7-3 and TRBJ1-1, reads GAGVSQTPSNKVTEKGKYVELRCDPISGHTALYWYRQSLGQGPEFLIYFQGTGAADDSGLPNDRFFAVRPEGSVSTLKIQRTERGDSAVYLCASSLTGQILMNTEAFFGQGTRLTVV.

CDR3 residues: CASSQGPNTDTQYF. In DNA form, the CDR3 reads TGTGCCAGCAGTCAGGGGCCAAACACAGATACGCAGTATTTT. This chain joins TRBV6-1 and TRBJ2-3, with D perhaps TRBD1 (6 bases). The CDR3 spans 14 residues. Germline CDR1 MNHNS, CDR2 SASEGT. Between the trimmed V and J ends, which lost 5 bases and 2 bases, there was a span of 11 bases.

This sequence joins TRBV15 and TRBJ1-1; the match to TRBD1 covers 10 bases. The V gene's germline CDR1 is LNHNV and CDR2 YYDKDF (reference sequence). The V segment lost 0 bases and the J segment 11 bases; nucleotides outside the gene matches: 6. This CDR3 spans 14 amino acids. CDR3 DNA sequence: TGTGCCACCAGCAGAGATTTTGGGACAGGGGATGCTTTCTTT. Its translation is CATSRDFGTGDAFF. Variable domain in full (rest from reference TRBV15 and TRBJ1-1): DAMVIQNPRYQVTQFGKPVTLSCSQTLNHNVMYWYQQKSSQAPKLLFHYYDKDFNNEADTPDNFQSRRPNTSFCFLDIRSPGLGDTAMYLCATSRDFGTGDAFFGQGTRLTVV.

The CDR3 coding sequence is TGTGCCAGCAGTTTCCCCCGCGGGATGGCCAACGTCCTGACTTTC. Its protein is CASSFPRGMANVLTF. The V gene is TRBV28, the J gene TRBJ2-6; perhaps TRBD2 as D (6 bases). Trimming cost V 3 bases and J 6 bases, with 12 bases left between them. The germline V gene encodes CDR1 MDHEN and CDR2 SYDVKM. This CDR3 contains 15 residues.

The chain joins TRBV7-8 to TRBJ2-1; 9 positions agree with TRBD1. The ends lost 3 bases at V and 2 bases at J; junction bases unmatched: 5. CDR3 length: 16 residues. CDR1 is SGHVS and CDR2 is FQNEAQ in the germline V gene. The CDR3 sequence is CASSFAGTGPYNEQFF. The CDR3 nucleotides are TGTGCCAGCAGCTTCGCCGGGACAGGGCCCTACAATGAGCAGTTCTTC.

CDR3 in amino acids: CASSPGQSTDTQYF. In nucleotides, the CDR3 is TGTGCCAGCAGCCCGGGACAGTCCACAGATACGCAGTATTTT. The J gene is TRBJ2-3, the V gene TRBV7-9; 7 bases align to TRBD1. V shed 5 bases, J shed 2 bases, and the junction held 4 bases outside the gene matches. In germline, CDR1 is SEHNR, CDR2 FQNEAQ (reference sequence). The CDR3 contains 14 residues. The whole variable domain, remainder taken from reference TRBV7-9 and TRBJ2-3, is DTGVSQNPRHKITKRGQNVTFRCDPISEHNRLYWYRQTLGQGPEFLTYFQNEAQLEKSRLLSDRFSAERPKGSFSTLEIQRTEQGDSAMYLCASSPGQSTDTQYFGPGTRLTVL.

V gene TRBV20-1 combines with J gene TRBJ2-3; D gene ambiguous. The CDR3 is 11 amino acids. Germline V gene data show CDR1 as DFQATT and CDR2 as SNEGSKA (reference sequence). V was cut by 5 bases and J by 6 bases, with 9 bases left in between. The CDR3 nucleotides read TGCAGTGCTCCTGAGGCGGATACGCAGTATTTT. This encodes CSAPEADTQYF.

V is TRBV18 and J is TRBJ2-1; D is ambiguous. This CDR3 has 19 amino acids. Between the trimmed V and J ends, which lost 0 bases and 1 base, there was a span of 19 bases. Germline CDR1 reads KGHSH; CDR2 reads LQKENI. CDR3: CASSPPERWVNPSYNEQFF. The DNA for the CDR3 is TGTGCCAGCTCACCACCGGAGCGCTGGGTCAACCCATCCTACAATGAGCAGTTCTTC.

This clone was seen only a few times. V is TRBV10-3 and J is TRBJ1-1; tentative D call: TRBD1 (5 bases). Per germline, CDR1 ENHRY and CDR2 SYGVKD. V lost 10 bases to trimming and J lost 3 bases, with 15 bases between them. This CDR3 has 13 amino acids. The chain's CDR3 is CATRGAGDTEAFF. DNA of the CDR3: TGTGCCACCAGAGGGGCCGGCGACACTGAAGCTTTCTTT.

This chain joins TRBV4-1 and TRBJ2-4; D gene unclear. V was trimmed by 0 bases and J by 2 bases, leaving 8 bases between them. The CDR3 sequence is 15 residues long. Germline V gene sequence: CDR1 MGHRA, CDR2 YSYEKL. The CDR3: CASSQDRVPKNIQYF. The CDR3 DNA is TGCGCCAGCAGCCAAGATCGAGTTCCCAAAAACATTCAGTACTTC.

The chain employs TRBV4-2 and TRBJ2-3; tentatively, D is TRBD2 (5 bases). Trimming removed 1 base from V and 5 bases from J, with 10 bases in between. Germline CDR1 is LGHNA and CDR2 is YNFKEQ. The CDR3 has 14 residues. CDR3 coding DNA: TGTGCCAGCAGCCAAGGGAGGTTGGTAGATACGCAGTATTTT. As protein: CASSQGRLVDTQYF.